This T cell receptor beta chain was documented in a study of T cell responses to AZD1222 COVID-19 vaccine. Study results and limitations: Most donors were white British and more were female, and clonal diversity was possibly underestimated.

Second-dose recipients at about 4 or about 12 weeks were treated as one pooled group. TCRdb's table, derived via immunoSEQ multiplex PCR, lists solely in-frame clones and lacks some. Of some 200,000 clones in the sample, approximately 90% were seen once. Points on this clone: What it recognizes is unknown.

The origin of this receptor is an adult who received the AZD1222 COVID-19 vaccine. The sample was peripheral blood, taken 28 days after the second AZD1222 dose.

CDR3 loop: CATSRDPGGNEQFF. The CDR3 DNA sequence: TGTGCCACCAGCAGAGATCCCGGGGGAAATGAGCAGTTCTTC. The rearrangement uses TRBV15 and TRBJ2-1; D is possibly TRBD2 (6 bases). This CDR3 has 14 residues. V lost 0 bases and J lost 7, with 10 bases in between. Per germline, CDR1 LNHNV and CDR2 YYDKDF (reference sequence).